This TCR beta chain emerged from a study of identical twins. This CDR3 contains 18 residues. Between the trimmed V and J ends, which lost 3 bases and 5 bases, there was a span of 23 bases. Germline V gene data show CDR1 as DFQATT and CDR2 as SNEGSKA (reference sequence). MiXCR, applied by TCRdb to the 5' RACE reads, yields one record per CDR3 protein. Of hundreds of thousands of distinct CDR3 sequences listed, approximately 25% are singletons. This clonotype has a handful of counts. These same records also appear under a second study, on T cells expressing NK-cell markers.

The gene calls are TRBV20-1 and TRBJ1-6, with D possibly being TRBD1 (5 bases). The sample taken for sequencing was CD4+ T cells sorted from blood. The source is a woman younger than 30 in good health. The CDR3 nucleotides read TGCAGTGCTAGTTTGCCGGGAGGGAATCTCAGGGATAATTCACCCCTCCACTTT. Residues: CSASLPGGNLRDNSPLHF.